One and the same sample provided the 5 T cell receptor beta chains below, sequenced in a study of radiotherapy plus CTLA-4 blockade in lung cancer. Sequencing was performed with immunoSEQ multiplex PCR; in TCRdb, only in-frame clones are kept and a portion is missing. The table includes approximately 94,000 clones, around 83% detected once. The sequencing here drew on peripheral blood, taken from a patient treated with radiotherapy plus ipilimumab. These receptor sequences come from a human donor with non-small cell lung cancer that progressed on radiotherapy plus ipilimumab.

The chain combines TRBV10-3 with TRBJ2-3; D remains unclear. This CDR3 is 14 amino acids long. V was cut by 3 bases and J by 2 bases, with 9 bases left in between. Germline V gives CDR1 ENHRY, CDR2 SYGVKD. The CDR3 region is CAISEGRYTDTQYF. The CDR3 nucleotides are TGTGCCATCAGTGAAGGCAGATACACAGATACGCAGTATTTT.

The chain has TRBV28 and TRBJ1-2; D not resolved. Trimming removed 3 bases at V and 0 bases at J, with 11 bases between. The germline V gene encodes CDR1 MDHEN and CDR2 SYDVKM. CDR3 length equals 15 residues. CDR3 coding DNA: TGTGCCAGCAGTTTCCCTTTTTTAGCTAACTATGGCTACACCTTC. Translation gives CASSFPFLANYGYTF.

This clone was counted only a few times. The gene calls are TRBV28 and TRBJ1-1; maybe TRBD1 (6 bases). Trimming stripped 5 bases from V and 4 bases from J, with 8 bases between. Per germline, CDR1 MDHEN and CDR2 SYDVKM. The CDR3 runs 12 residues. The CDR3 reads CASSVGGTEAFF. DNA for the CDR3: TGTGCCAGCAGTGTAGGGGGCACTGAAGCTTTCTTT.

V gene TRBV6-6 combines with J gene TRBJ2-7; tentatively, D is TRBD1 (6 bases). The CDR3 loop spans 15 amino acids. Germline assignment: CDR1 MNHNY and CDR2 SVGAGI (reference sequence). V was clipped by 5 bases and J by 9 bases, with 23 bases between them. CDR3: CASSPHRDTTPGQYF. CDR3 nucleotides: TGTGCCAGCAGTCCCCACCGGGACACTACCCCTGGGCAGTACTTC.

V and J are TRBV2 and TRBJ2-5; no clear D gene. This CDR3 is built from 15 residues. Trimming removed 6 bases from V and 5 bases from J, with 19 bases in between. Germline V gene data show CDR1 as SNHLY and CDR2 as FYNNEI. The CDR3 DNA is TGTGCCAGCAGCGGGTCTTGGCCCGCTAGGGAGACCCAGTACTTC. Its protein is CASSGSWPARETQYF.